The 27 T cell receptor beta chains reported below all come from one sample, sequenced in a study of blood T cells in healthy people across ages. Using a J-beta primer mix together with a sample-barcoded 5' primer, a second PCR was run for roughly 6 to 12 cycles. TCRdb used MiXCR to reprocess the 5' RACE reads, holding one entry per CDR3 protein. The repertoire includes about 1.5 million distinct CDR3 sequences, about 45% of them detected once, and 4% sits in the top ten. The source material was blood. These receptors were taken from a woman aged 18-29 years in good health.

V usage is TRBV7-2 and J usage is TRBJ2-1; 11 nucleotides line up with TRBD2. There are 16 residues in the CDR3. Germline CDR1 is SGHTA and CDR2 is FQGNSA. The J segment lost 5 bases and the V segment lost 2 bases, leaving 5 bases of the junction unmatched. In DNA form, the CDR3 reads TGTGCCAGCAGCTTAAGTAGCGGGGGGGTCAACAATGAGCAGTTCTTC. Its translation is CASSLSSGGVNNEQFF. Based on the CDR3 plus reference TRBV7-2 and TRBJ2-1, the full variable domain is GAGVSQSPSNKVTEKGKDVELRCDPISGHTALYWYRQSLGQGLEFLIYFQGNSAPDKSGLPSDRFSAERTGGSVSTLTIQRTQQEDSAVYLCASSLSSGGVNNEQFFGPGTRLTVL.

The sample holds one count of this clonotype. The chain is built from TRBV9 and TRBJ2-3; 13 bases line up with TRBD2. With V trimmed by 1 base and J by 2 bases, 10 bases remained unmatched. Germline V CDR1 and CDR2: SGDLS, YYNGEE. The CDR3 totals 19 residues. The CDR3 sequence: CASSVRTSGGQLTTDTQYF. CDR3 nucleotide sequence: TGTGCCAGCAGCGTAAGGACTAGCGGGGGTCAATTGACCACAGATACGCAGTATTTT.

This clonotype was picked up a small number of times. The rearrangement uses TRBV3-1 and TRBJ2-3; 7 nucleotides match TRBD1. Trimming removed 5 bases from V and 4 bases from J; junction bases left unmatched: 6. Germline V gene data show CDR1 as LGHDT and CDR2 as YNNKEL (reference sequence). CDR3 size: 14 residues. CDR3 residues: CASSKRQGADTQYF. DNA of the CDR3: TGTGCCAGCAGCAAAAGACAGGGCGCAGATACGCAGTATTTT.

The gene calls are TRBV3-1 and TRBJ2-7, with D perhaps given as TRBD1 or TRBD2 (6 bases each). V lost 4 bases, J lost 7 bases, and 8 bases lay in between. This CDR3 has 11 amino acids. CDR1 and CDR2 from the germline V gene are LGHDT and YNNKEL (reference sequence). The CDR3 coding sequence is TGTGCCAGCAGCCGCGGGACAGAGCAGTACTTC. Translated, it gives CASSRGTEQYF.

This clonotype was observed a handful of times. The DNA for the CDR3 is TGTGCCAGCAGCTTAGCTGAGGGGGGCGGGGCCTATGGCTACACCTTC. This encodes CASSLAEGGGAYGYTF. The V gene is TRBV7-9, the J gene TRBJ1-2; maybe TRBD1 (6 bases). This CDR3 is 16 amino acids long. Trimming pared 0 bases from V and 4 bases from J, leaving 15 bases between. Germline V gives CDR1 SEHNR, CDR2 FQNEAQ (reference sequence).

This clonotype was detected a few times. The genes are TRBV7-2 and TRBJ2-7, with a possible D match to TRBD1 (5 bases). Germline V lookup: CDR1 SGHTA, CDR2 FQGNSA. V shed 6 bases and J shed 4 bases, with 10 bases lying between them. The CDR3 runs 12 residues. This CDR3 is CASRRGGYEQYF. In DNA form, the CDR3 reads TGTGCCAGCAGAAGGGGTGGGTACGAGCAGTACTTC.

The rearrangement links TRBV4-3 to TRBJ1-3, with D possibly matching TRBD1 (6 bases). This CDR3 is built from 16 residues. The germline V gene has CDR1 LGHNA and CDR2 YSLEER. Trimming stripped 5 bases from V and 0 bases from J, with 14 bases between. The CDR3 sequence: CASSSLGGASGNTIYF. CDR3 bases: TGCGCCAGCAGCTCCCTTGGGGGGGCCTCTGGAAACACCATATATTTT.

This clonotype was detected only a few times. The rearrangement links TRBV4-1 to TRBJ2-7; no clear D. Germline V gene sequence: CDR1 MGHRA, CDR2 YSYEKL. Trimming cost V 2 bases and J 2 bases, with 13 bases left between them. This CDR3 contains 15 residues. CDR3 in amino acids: CASSQPLQGTYEQYF. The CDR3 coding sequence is TGCGCCAGCAGCCAACCTCTCCAAGGGACCTACGAGCAGTACTTC.

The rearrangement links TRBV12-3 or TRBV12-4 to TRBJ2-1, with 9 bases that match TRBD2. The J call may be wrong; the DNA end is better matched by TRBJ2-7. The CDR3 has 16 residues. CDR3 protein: CASGISSGASYNEQYF. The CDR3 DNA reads TGTGCCAGCGGAATCTCTAGCGGGGCCTCCTACAATGAGCAGTACTTC.

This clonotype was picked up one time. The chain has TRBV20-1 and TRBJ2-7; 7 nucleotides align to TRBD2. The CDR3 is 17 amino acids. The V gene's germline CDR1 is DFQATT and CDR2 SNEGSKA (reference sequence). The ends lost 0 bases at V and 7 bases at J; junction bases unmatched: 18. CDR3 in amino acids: CSARDQRGRVSYNEQYF. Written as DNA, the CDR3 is TGCAGTGCTAGAGATCAACGAGGGAGGGTCTCCTACAATGAGCAGTACTTC.

DNA for the CDR3: TGTGCCAGCAGTCAATTAGGCCACGAGCAGTACTTC. Amino acids: CASSQLGHEQYF. V is TRBV6-6 and J is TRBJ2-7, with D unclear. V shed 5 bases and J shed 5 bases, with 10 bases lying between them. CDR3 length: 12 residues. The germline gives CDR1 MNHNY, CDR2 SVGAGI (reference sequence).

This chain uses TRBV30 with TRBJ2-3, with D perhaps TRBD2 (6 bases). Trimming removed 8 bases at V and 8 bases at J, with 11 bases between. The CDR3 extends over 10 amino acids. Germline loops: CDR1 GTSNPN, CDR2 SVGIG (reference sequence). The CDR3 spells CARGGITQYF. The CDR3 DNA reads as TGTGCCCGGGGCGGGATTACGCAGTATTTT.

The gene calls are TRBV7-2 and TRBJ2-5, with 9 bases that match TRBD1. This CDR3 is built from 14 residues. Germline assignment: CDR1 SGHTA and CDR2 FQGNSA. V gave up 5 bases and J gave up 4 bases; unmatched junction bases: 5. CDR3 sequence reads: CASSLDRGAETQYF. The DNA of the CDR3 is TGTGCCAGCAGCCTGGACAGGGGCGCAGAGACCCAGTACTTC.

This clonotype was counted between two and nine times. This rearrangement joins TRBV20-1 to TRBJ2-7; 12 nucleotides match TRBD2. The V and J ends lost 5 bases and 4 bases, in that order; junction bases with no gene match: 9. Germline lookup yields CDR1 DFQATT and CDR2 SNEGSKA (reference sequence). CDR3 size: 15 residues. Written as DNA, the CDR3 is TGCAGTGCTCACCAAGGACTAGCGGGGCCGTACGAGCAGTACTTC. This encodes CSAHQGLAGPYEQYF.

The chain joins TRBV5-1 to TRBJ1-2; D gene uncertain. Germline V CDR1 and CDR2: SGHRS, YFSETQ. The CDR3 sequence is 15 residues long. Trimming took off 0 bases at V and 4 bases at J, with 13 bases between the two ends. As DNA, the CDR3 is TGCGCCAGCAGCTTGGATTTCGACATCGGCTATGGCTACACCTTC. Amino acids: CASSLDFDIGYGYTF.

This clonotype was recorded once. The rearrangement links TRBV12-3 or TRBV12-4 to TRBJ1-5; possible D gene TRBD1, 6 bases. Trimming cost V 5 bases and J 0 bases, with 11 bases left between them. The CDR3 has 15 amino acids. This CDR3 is CASSPPGHSNQPQHF. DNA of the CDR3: TGTGCCAGCAGTCCGCCGGGACATAGCAATCAGCCCCAGCATTTT.

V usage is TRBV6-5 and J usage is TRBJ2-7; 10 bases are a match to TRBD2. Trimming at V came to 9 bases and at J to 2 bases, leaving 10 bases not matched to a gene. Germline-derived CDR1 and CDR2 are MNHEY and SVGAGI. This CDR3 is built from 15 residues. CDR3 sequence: CASGTLAGFTYEQYF. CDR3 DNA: TGTGCCAGTGGAACACTAGCGGGATTCACCTACGAGCAGTACTTC.

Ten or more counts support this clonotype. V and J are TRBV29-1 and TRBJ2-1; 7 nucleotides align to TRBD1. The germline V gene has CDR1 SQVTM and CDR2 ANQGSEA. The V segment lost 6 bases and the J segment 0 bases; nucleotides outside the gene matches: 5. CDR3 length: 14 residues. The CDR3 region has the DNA TGCAGCGTAGGGGGCTTCAGCTCCTACAATGAGCAGTTCTTC. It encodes CSVGGFSSYNEQFF.

The CDR3 reads CASSQEGGLAADTQYF. CDR3 nucleotides: TGTGCCAGCAGCCAAGAAGGTGGACTAGCGGCGGATACGCAGTATTTT. The V and J genes are TRBV14 and TRBJ2-3, with TRBD2 matching 10 bases. V lost 0 bases and J lost 6; bases outside the gene matches: 6. The CDR3 sequence is 16 residues long. Germline V CDR1 and CDR2: SGHDN, FVKESK.

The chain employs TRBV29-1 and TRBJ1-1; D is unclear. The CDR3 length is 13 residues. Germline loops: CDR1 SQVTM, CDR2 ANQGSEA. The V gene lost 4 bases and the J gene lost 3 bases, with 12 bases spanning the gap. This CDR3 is CSVAKAEYTEAFF. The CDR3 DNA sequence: TGCAGCGTTGCTAAGGCTGAATACACTGAAGCTTTCTTT.

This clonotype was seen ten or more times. The chain's CDR3 is CASSQGKFGDTQYF. CDR3 nucleotide sequence: TGCGCCAGCAGCCAAGGGAAGTTTGGAGATACGCAGTATTTT. The rearrangement joins TRBV4-3 to TRBJ2-3; D gene uncertain. The V end lost 1 base, the J end lost 5 bases, and 10 bases lay between the germline ends. The CDR3 spans 14 residues. The germline V gene has CDR1 LGHNA and CDR2 YSLEER.

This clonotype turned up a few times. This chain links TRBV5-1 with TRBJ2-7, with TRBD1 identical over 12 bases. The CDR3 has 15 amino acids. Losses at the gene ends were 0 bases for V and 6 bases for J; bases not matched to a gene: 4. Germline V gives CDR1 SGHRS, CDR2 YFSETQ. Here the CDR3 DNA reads TGCGCCAGCAGCTTGGACGGGACAGGGGGCATCGAGCAGTACTTC. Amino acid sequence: CASSLDGTGGIEQYF.

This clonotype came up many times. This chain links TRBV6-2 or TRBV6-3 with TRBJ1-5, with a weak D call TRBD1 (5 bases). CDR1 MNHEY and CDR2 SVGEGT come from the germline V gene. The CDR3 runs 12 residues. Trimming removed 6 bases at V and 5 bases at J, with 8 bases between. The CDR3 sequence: CASSRGDQPQHF. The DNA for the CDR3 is TGTGCCAGCAGCCGGGGCGATCAGCCCCAGCATTTT.

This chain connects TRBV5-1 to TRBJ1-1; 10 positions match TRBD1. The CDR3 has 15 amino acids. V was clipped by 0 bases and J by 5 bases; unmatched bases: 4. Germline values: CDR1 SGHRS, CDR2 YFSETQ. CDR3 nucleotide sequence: TGCGCCAGCAGCTTGGCGGGACAGGGGCGGACTGAAGCTTTCTTT. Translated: CASSLAGQGRTEAFF. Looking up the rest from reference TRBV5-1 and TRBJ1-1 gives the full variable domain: KAGVTQTPRYLIKTRGQQVTLSCSPISGHRSVSWYQQTPGQGLQFLFEYFSETQRNKGNFPGRFSGRQFSNSRSEMNVSTLELGDSALYLCASSLAGQGRTEAFFGQGTRLTVV.

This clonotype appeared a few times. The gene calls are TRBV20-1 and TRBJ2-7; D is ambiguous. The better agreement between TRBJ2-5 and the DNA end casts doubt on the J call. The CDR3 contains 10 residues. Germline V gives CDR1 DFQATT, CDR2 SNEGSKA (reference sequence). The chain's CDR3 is CSATFETQYF. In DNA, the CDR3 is TGCAGTGCAACCTTTGAGACCCAGTACTTC.

The CDR3, as DNA: TGTGCCAGCAGCCAAGCGCGGACAGGATACACCGGGGAGCTGTTTTTT. As protein: CASSQARTGYTGELFF. This chain connects TRBV4-2 to TRBJ2-2; 7 bases line up with TRBD1. V lost 1 base, J lost 3 bases, and 5 bases stayed unmatched. This CDR3 contains 16 residues. Germline CDR1 and CDR2: LGHNA and YNFKEQ.

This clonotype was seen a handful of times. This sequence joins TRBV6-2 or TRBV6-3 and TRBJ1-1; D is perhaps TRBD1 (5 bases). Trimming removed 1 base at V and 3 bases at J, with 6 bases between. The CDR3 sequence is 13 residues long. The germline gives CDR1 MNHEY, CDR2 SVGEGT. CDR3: CASSYFRDTEAFF. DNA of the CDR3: TGTGCCAGCAGTTACTTCAGGGACACTGAAGCTTTCTTT.